Listed below are T cell receptor beta chains from one sample, sequenced in a study of T cells in Graves' hyperthyroidism and ophthalmopathy. Each CDR3 protein is one row after TCRdb ran MiXCR on the multiplex PCR reads. This sample has over 300,000 distinct CDR3 sequences, with about 15% found just once. Source material: blood. These receptors all stem from a woman aged 55-69 years with Graves' hyperthyroidism. Each CDR3 is given with its conserved first and last residue. A D gene is named only where the DNA matches it firmly. Not every row has a clone size; where given, it reads once, few, many or a size class.

j_gene	v_gene	d_gene	abundance	CDR3nt	CDR3aa
TRBJ2-7	TRBV5-6	NA	few	TGTGCCAGCAGCTTTGTGGGAGAGATTACCTACGAGCAGTACTTC	CASSFVGEITYEQYF
TRBJ2-7	TRBV28	TRBD1	NA	TGTGCCAGCAGTTCCTTACCGGGGACAGGGGCCCTCTACGAGCAGTACTTC	CASSSLPGTGALYEQYF
TRBJ1-1	TRBV9	TRBD1	many	TGTGCCAGCAGCCCCGGGACAGGGTATGACACTGAAGCTTTCTTT	CASSPGTGYDTEAFF
TRBJ2-3	TRBV30	NA	many	TGTGCCTGGAGCTCATTCTCCGTCTTACCGGGACCGCGCACAGATACGCAGTATTTT	CAWSSFSVLPGPRTDTQYF
TRBJ2-7	TRBV11-3	TRBD1	many	TGTGCCAGCAGCTTAGAACAGGGGTGGTCCTACGAGCAGTACTTC	CASSLEQGWSYEQYF
TRBJ2-7	TRBV12-3/TRBV12-4	NA	many	TGTGCCAGCACCAAGCTTTTGGGGACCGAGCAGTACTTC	CASTKLLGTEQYF
TRBJ2-6	TRBV29-1	TRBD1	NA	TGCAGCGTGACGACAGGGGGCGCATCTGGGGCCAACGTCCTGACTTTC	CSVTTGGASGANVLTF
TRBJ1-1	TRBV30	NA	many	TGTGCCTGGGGACCTCTTAACACTGAAGCTTTCTTT	CAWGPLNTEAFF
TRBJ2-1	TRBV10-3	TRBD2	many	TGTGCCATCAGTGGTGGACTAGCGGGATCGAATGAGCAGTTCTTC	CAISGGLAGSNEQFF
TRBJ2-1	TRBV6-1	TRBD2	many	TGTGCCAGCAGTGGGACTAGCTCCCACAATGAGCAGTTCTTC	CASSGTSSHNEQFF
TRBJ2-3	TRBV7-9	NA	NA	TGTGCCAGCAGCTCGGCAGGGGGGGCTAGCACAGATACGCAGTATTTT	CASSSAGGASTDTQYF
TRBJ2-7	TRBV12-3/TRBV12-4	NA	many	TGTGCCAGCAGCCGGGGAGTAGAATCCTACGAGCAGTACTTC	CASSRGVESYEQYF
TRBJ2-7	TRBV18	NA	many	TGTGCCAGCTCACCGGGACGAGAGGAGCAGTACTTC	CASSPGREEQYF
TRBJ1-2	TRBV6-2/TRBV6-3	NA	many	TGTGCCAGCAGTTTTGAGGGGCGCTGGTATGGCTACACCTTC	CASSFEGRWYGYTF
TRBJ2-2	TRBV2	TRBD1	many	TGTGCCAGCAGCTTCGGGACAGTTAGCACCGGGGAGCTGTTTTTT	CASSFGTVSTGELFF
TRBJ2-3	TRBV2	TRBD2	many	TGTGCCAGCAGTCCCACAGCGGGAGGAGCAGATACGCAGTATTTT	CASSPTAGGADTQYF
TRBJ2-1	TRBV3-1	TRBD2	many	TGTGCCAGCAGCCAGCCGTCGGGACTAGCGGGAGCGCGGTACAGTGAGCAGTTCTTC	CASSQPSGLAGARYSEQFF
TRBJ2-7	TRBV11-2	TRBD2	many	TGTGCCAGCAGCTTAGATCGGGGGGTCGAGCAGTACTTC	CASSLDRGVEQYF
TRBJ1-2	TRBV20-1	NA	many	TGCAGTGGCGGGGCTAACTATGGCTACACCTTC	CSGGANYGYTF
TRBJ1-5	TRBV29-1	TRBD1	NA	TGCAGCGTTCGACAGGGGAATCAGCCCCAGCATTTT	CSVRQGNQPQHF
TRBJ1-6	TRBV4-2	TRBD1	many	TGTGCCAGCAGCCACCTCGTGCGGGGACAGGGGTCTTCACCCCTCCACTTT	CASSHLVRGQGSSPLHF
TRBJ2-2	TRBV11-3	NA	many	TGTGCCAGCACCTGGGGACGGGAGAACACCGGGGAGCTGTTTTTT	CASTWGRENTGELFF
TRBJ2-3	TRBV7-3	TRBD1	many	TGTGCCAGCAGCTCGGACAGGCTGGGTACAGATACGCAGTATTTT	CASSSDRLGTDTQYF
TRBJ2-5	TRBV6-5	NA	many	TGTGCCAGCAGTTACTCCGGCTCCCAAGAGACCCAGTACTTC	CASSYSGSQETQYF
TRBJ2-5	TRBV11-2	NA	many	TGTGCCAGCAGCTTAGTTTATGGCCTCTGGGGTGAGACCCAGTACTTC	CASSLVYGLWGETQYF
TRBJ2-1	TRBV15	NA	NA	TGTGCCACCGGCGGGAATCAACCCTACAATGAGCAGTTCTTC	CATGGNQPYNEQFF
TRBJ2-5	TRBV28	TRBD1	many	TGTGCCAGCAGTTCGGGGGGACAGGGGGTTGGGACCCAGTACTTC	CASSSGGQGVGTQYF
TRBJ2-7	TRBV20-1	TRBD2	many	TGCAGTGCGACTAGCGGGAGTTACGAGCAGTACTTC	CSATSGSYEQYF
TRBJ2-3	TRBV3-1	NA	many	TGTGCCAGCAGCCACCGAGGGGGCACAGATACGCAGTATTTT	CASSHRGGTDTQYF
TRBJ1-2	TRBV19	TRBD1	NA	TGTGCCAGTAGACAGACAGGGGAGGCCTATGGCTACACCTTC	CASRQTGEAYGYTF
TRBJ2-7	TRBV29-1	NA	many	TGCAGCGTTGGAGTAGCGGCAAGCTCCTACGAGCAGTACTTC	CSVGVAASSYEQYF
TRBJ2-7	TRBV4-1	NA	NA	TGCGCCAGCAGCCGGGGAGTGCAAGGCGAGCAGTACTTC	CASSRGVQGEQYF
TRBJ2-3	TRBV12-3/TRBV12-4	NA	many	TGTGCCAGCTGCCGGAGCACAGATACGCAGTATTTT	CASCRSTDTQYF
TRBJ1-3	TRBV7-6	NA	few	TGTGCCAGCAGCTTAGAGGCTCCGGGGGCGCACGGAAACACCATATATTTT	CASSLEAPGAHGNTIYF
TRBJ2-7	TRBV19	NA	NA	TGTGCCAGTAGTATAGGTGTGACTGGGACCTACGAGCAGTACTTC	CASSIGVTGTYEQYF
TRBJ2-2	TRBV20-1	TRBD2	many	TGCAGTGCTATTAGCGGGACCCGCACCGGGGAGCTGTTTTTT	CSAISGTRTGELFF
TRBJ1-1	TRBV9	TRBD1	NA	TGTGCCAGCAGCGTAGACCCGAGGAGGAGGGGGCGAACTGAAGCTTTCTTT	CASSVDPRRRGRTEAFF
TRBJ2-1	TRBV10-1	TRBD2	few	TGCGCCAGCAGTGAGATGCGCGGGAGGCGGGAGAATGAGCAGTTCTTC	CASSEMRGRRENEQFF
TRBJ1-4	TRBV19	NA	few	TGTGCCAGTAGTATAGAAAACGGCTTTAATGAAAAACTGTTTTTT	CASSIENGFNEKLFF
TRBJ2-1	TRBV11-2	TRBD2	many	TGTGCCAGCAGCGATACTAGCGGGACCTACAATGAGCAGTTCTTC	CASSDTSGTYNEQFF
TRBJ1-6	TRBV27	NA	few	TGTGCCAGCAGTTCCTGGACTGGGTCACCCCTCCACTTT	CASSSWTGSPLHF
TRBJ2-5	TRBV18	NA	many	TGTGCCAGCTCACCAACAGTAGGAGAGACCCAGTACTTC	CASSPTVGETQYF
TRBJ1-2	TRBV27	NA	many	TGTGCCAGCAGGGCTTCAGGGGCCGGCGCTTATGGCTACACCTTC	CASRASGAGAYGYTF
TRBJ1-1	TRBV7-9	NA	many	TGTGCCAGCAGCTTAGTTGGGGGGGCTGCTGAAGCTTTCTTT	CASSLVGGAAEAFF
TRBJ2-4	TRBV5-1	TRBD1	few	TGTGCCAGCAGCAGGGGACAGGGGGGCAAAAACATTCAGTACTTC	CASSRGQGGKNIQYF